This T cell receptor (beta chain) was identified in a study of PD-1 blockade in classical Hodgkin lymphoma. Study at large: Patients received nivolumab 3 mg/kg intravenously every 2 weeks. Study-level findings and limits: CD4+ TCR diversity climbed significantly by C4D1, unlike CD8+ TCR diversity. Patients were excluded if nivolumab began under 1 year after ASCT (the autologous transplant).

This clone was counted between two and nine times. What it binds is not known. Method: immunoSEQ multiplex PCR; TCRdb's copy keeps in-frame clones and lacks some. The table lists some 21,000 clones, over 60% of them singletons. Sample time point: cycle 4 day 1 (C4D1), after 6 weeks of nivolumab. Every patient had relapsed following autologous stem cell transplantation, and cohorts differed in brentuximab vedotin exposure. CDR1 is SNHLY and CDR2 is FYNNEI in the germline V gene. The CDR3 has 13 residues. V was pared by 6 bases and J by 3 bases, with 11 bases between. This receptor was obtained from a human donor with classical Hodgkin lymphoma. The chain carries TRBV2 and TRBJ1-1; the D gene is possibly TRBD1 (5 bases). Here the sequenced sample was peripheral blood mononuclear cells (PBMCs), taken before the fourth cycle of nivolumab. CDR3 amino acids: CASREQEYTEAFF. CDR3 in DNA: TGTGCCAGCAGGGAACAGGAGTACACTGAAGCTTTCTTT.